The 19 T cell receptor beta chains given below trace back to one sample, sequenced in a study of response to subunit inactivated influenza vaccine. TCRdb passed the RT-PCR reads through MiXCR, listing each CDR3 protein once. The table records 430,000 or so distinct CDR3 sequences, approximately 9.9% of them present only once. The source was PBMCs from blood, collected more than 35 days after vaccination. These receptor sequences come from a man aged 50 to 60 who received an inactivated influenza vaccine.

This chain uses TRBV12-3 or TRBV12-4 with TRBJ2-2; no clear D. Trimming removed 6 bases at V and 0 bases at J, with 11 bases between. The CDR3 is made up of 15 amino acids. CDR3 nucleotide sequence: TGTGCCAGCAGCCCGTACTCGGCGAACACCGGGGAGCTGTTTTTT. Protein: CASSPYSANTGELFF.

This clonotype was observed at least ten times. This chain joins TRBV24-1 and TRBJ2-3; D remains unclear. CDR3 length: 15 amino acids. The germline gives CDR1 KGHDR, CDR2 SFDVKD. Trimming stripped 2 bases from V and 2 bases from J, with 10 bases between. The CDR3 here is CATSDSRAYTDTQYF. The CDR3 coding sequence is TGTGCCACCAGTGATTCGAGAGCATACACAGATACGCAGTATTTT.

The V gene is TRBV20-1, the J gene TRBJ2-5, with D hard to call. The CDR3 loop spans 13 amino acids. Between the trimmed V and J ends, which lost 5 bases and 3 bases, there was a span of 13 bases. Germline V gene lookup returns CDR1 DFQATT and CDR2 SNEGSKA (reference sequence). The CDR3 nucleotides read TGCAGTGCTCGAAGGACGGACGAAGAGACCCAGTACTTC. Its protein is CSARRTDEETQYF.

V and J are TRBV20-1 and TRBJ1-4, with 8 bases identical to TRBD1. Germline V gene data show CDR1 as DFQATT and CDR2 as SNEGSKA (reference sequence). Losses at the gene ends were 5 bases for V and 2 bases for J; bases not matched to a gene: 10. This CDR3 is 16 amino acids long. CDR3 sequence: CSARRGRVWTNEKLFF. DNA for the CDR3: TGCAGTGCTCGCAGGGGGCGCGTGTGGACTAATGAAAAACTGTTTTTT.

This clonotype was seen only a few times. V and J are TRBV5-1 and TRBJ2-5; D remains unclear. V was clipped by 1 base and J by 4 bases, with 11 bases between them. The CDR3 sequence is 14 residues long. The germline V gene encodes CDR1 SGHRS and CDR2 YFSETQ. CDR3: CASSLSTARETQYF. CDR3 sequence (DNA): TGCGCCAGCAGCTTGTCGACCGCCCGAGAGACCCAGTACTTC.

This chain connects TRBV4-1 to TRBJ2-5, with 11 bases that match TRBD1. Germline loops: CDR1 MGHRA, CDR2 YSYEKL. The CDR3 is made up of 16 amino acids. The V segment lost 4 bases and the J segment 4 bases; nucleotides outside the gene matches: 8. The CDR3 DNA sequence: TGCGCCAGCAGCCTTCCCGGGACAGGGGGTCGAGAGACCCAGTACTTC. It yields the protein CASSLPGTGGRETQYF.

This chain uses TRBV20-1 with TRBJ1-2; D is undetermined. Per the germline V gene, CDR1 is DFQATT and CDR2 is SNEGSKA (reference sequence). Trimming pared 1 base from V and 7 bases from J, leaving 13 bases between. CDR3 length: 13 amino acids. CDR3 bases: TGCAGTGCTAGAGGCCAGATCGGCGGTGGCTACACCTTC. Translated, it gives CSARGQIGGGYTF.

This clonotype was counted between two and nine times. This chain connects TRBV28 to TRBJ2-1, with 7 bases that match TRBD1. Trimming at V came to 5 bases and at J to 6 bases, leaving 7 bases not matched to a gene. This CDR3 has 14 residues. Germline lookup yields CDR1 MDHEN and CDR2 SYDVKM. CDR3 coding DNA: TGTGCCAGCAGTCCCTGGACAGGAATCAATGAGCAGTTCTTC. Encoded protein: CASSPWTGINEQFF.

The chain carries TRBV20-1 and TRBJ2-7, with D possibly being TRBD2 (5 bases). Per germline, CDR1 DFQATT and CDR2 SNEGSKA (reference sequence). V was pared by 4 bases and J by 4 bases, with 11 bases between. This CDR3 comprises 12 residues. The CDR3: CSANDGEYEQYF. The CDR3 nucleotides read TGCAGTGCTAACGACGGGGAATACGAGCAGTACTTC.

V is TRBV20-1 and J is TRBJ1-1; D ambiguous. The CDR3 contains 15 residues. The germline V gene has CDR1 DFQATT and CDR2 SNEGSKA (reference sequence). Trimming removed 2 bases at V and 8 bases at J, with 21 bases between. Here the CDR3 DNA reads TGCAGTGCTAGACCGGTCGGCGCTTCCCGGGCCGAAGCTTTCTTT. Amino acids: CSARPVGASRAEAFF.

This clonotype was observed a few times. The V gene is TRBV28, the J gene TRBJ2-5, with TRBD2 matching over 7 bases. The CDR3 spans 16 residues. The trim removed 6 bases at V and 0 bases at J, leaving 10 bases unmatched. Germline loops: CDR1 MDHEN, CDR2 SYDVKM. The CDR3 nucleotides read TGTGCCAGCAGCACCTTAGCGGGCGAGTACCAAGAGACCCAGTACTTC. Protein sequence: CASSTLAGEYQETQYF.

The V and J genes are TRBV5-1 and TRBJ2-7; possible D gene TRBD2, 6 bases. Germline assignment: CDR1 SGHRS and CDR2 YFSETQ. This CDR3 is built from 14 residues. Trimming took off 1 base at V and 7 bases at J, with 15 bases between the two ends. In DNA, the CDR3 is TGCGCCAGCAGCTTGACTAGCTCTGAGTATGAGCAGTACTTC. The encoded protein is CASSLTSSEYEQYF.

This clonotype was counted only a few times. This chain uses TRBV20-1 with TRBJ2-1, with 12 bases lining up with TRBD2. This CDR3 contains 16 residues. Germline trimming cut 6 bases from V and 0 bases from J; bases unmatched to any gene: 6. Per the germline V gene, CDR1 is DFQATT and CDR2 is SNEGSKA (reference sequence). The CDR3 region is CSAKGLAGISYNEQFF. The CDR3 bases are TGCAGTGCAAAAGGACTAGCGGGAATCTCCTACAATGAGCAGTTCTTC.

This clonotype was seen more than once but under ten times. The gene calls are TRBV11-2 and TRBJ2-5; no firm D call. The V end was cut by 1 base, the J end by 5 bases, with 8 bases between. Looked up from germline, CDR1 is SGHAT and CDR2 is FQNNGV. The CDR3 contains 13 residues. The CDR3: CASSLVWPETQYF. The CDR3, as DNA: TGTGCCAGCAGCTTAGTATGGCCGGAGACCCAGTACTTC.

CDR3 sequence reads: CASRKSAGQETQYF. As DNA, the CDR3 is TGTGCCAGCAGGAAGTCAGCCGGACAAGAGACCCAGTACTTC. This sequence joins TRBV2 and TRBJ2-5; no definite D call. Deletions cut 6 bases from V and 2 bases from J, with 13 bases between. The CDR3 is 14 amino acids. Looked up from germline, CDR1 is SNHLY and CDR2 is FYNNEI. The full variable domain, with the rest looked up from reference TRBV2 and TRBJ2-5, is EPEVTQTPSHQVTQMGQEVILRCVPISNHLYFYWYRQILGQKVEFLVSFYNNEISEKSEIFDDQFSVERPDGSNFTLKIRSTKLEDSAMYFCASRKSAGQETQYFGPGTRLLVL.

The chain carries TRBV19 and TRBJ1-6; 7 positions agree with TRBD1. The CDR3 has 14 amino acids. Trimming took 5 bases from V and 4 from J; bases not matched to a gene: 2. Per germline, CDR1 LNHDA and CDR2 SQIVND (reference sequence). The CDR3 protein is CASSGQEYNSPLHF. DNA for the CDR3: TGTGCCAGTAGTGGACAGGAATATAATTCACCCCTCCACTTT.

The J gene is TRBJ2-3, the V gene TRBV11-1, with 15 positions matching TRBD2. J gave up 0 bases and V 3 bases, and 4 bases lay outside the gene matches. The length of the CDR3 is 18 residues. Looked up from germline, CDR1 is SGHAT and CDR2 is FQDESV (reference sequence). CDR3 residues: CASSLTGLAGGSTDTQYF. CDR3 DNA sequence: TGTGCCAGCAGCTTGACGGGACTAGCGGGGGGTAGCACAGATACGCAGTATTTT.

This clonotype was seen a few times. The rearrangement uses TRBV7-2 and TRBJ2-5; tentatively, D is TRBD2 (6 bases). Trimming stripped 3 bases from V and 4 bases from J, with 9 bases between. This CDR3 has 13 amino acids. Germline CDR1 is SGHTA and CDR2 is FQGNSA. In nucleotides, the CDR3 is TGTGCCAGCAGCTTGGGGGAGGCAGAGACCCAGTACTTC. It translates to CASSLGEAETQYF.

This clonotype appeared a few times. The rearrangement links TRBV12-3 or TRBV12-4 to TRBJ1-2, with D perhaps matching TRBD1 (5 bases). The V and J ends lost 7 bases and 5 bases respectively, with 17 bases between them. This CDR3 has 14 residues. CDR3 in amino acids: CASTKAQGPYGYTF. The CDR3 DNA reads TGTGCCAGCACGAAAGCTCAGGGTCCATATGGCTACACCTTC.